Here is one T cell receptor (beta chain) with its context. Its cognate antigen is unknown. Generated by immunoSEQ multiplex PCR, the TCRdb table keeps only in-frame clones and is missing some. Found here are over 25,000 clones, roughly three quarters of them singletons; the top ten hold 18%. The V and J ends lost 0 bases and 4 bases, in that order; junction bases with no gene match: 4. The CDR3 is made up of 15 amino acids. Germline V gene lookup returns CDR1 SGDLS and CDR2 YYNGEE. This sample was included in a study of neoadjuvant nivolumab and ipilimumab in lung cancer. The study's findings and limits: Only a small number of samples underwent TCR sequencing. Resected tumors had greater TCR richness and clonality than uninvolved lung.

This clonotype originated in an adult with non-small cell lung cancer. The sequences come from tumor tissue, collected after neoadjuvant nivolumab, alone or with ipilimumab, at or shortly before surgery. The rearrangement joins TRBV9 to TRBJ2-1; 7 bases match TRBD1. The CDR3 loop is CASSVGQGPYNEQFF. The DNA of the CDR3 is TGTGCCAGCAGCGTAGGACAGGGACCTTACAATGAGCAGTTCTTC. Looking up the rest from reference TRBV9 and TRBJ2-1 gives the full variable domain: DSGVTQTPKHLITATGQRVTLRCSPRSGDLSVYWYQQSLDQGLQFLIQYYNGEERAKGNILERFSAQQFPDLHSELNLSSLELGDSALYFCASSVGQGPYNEQFFGPGTRLTVL.